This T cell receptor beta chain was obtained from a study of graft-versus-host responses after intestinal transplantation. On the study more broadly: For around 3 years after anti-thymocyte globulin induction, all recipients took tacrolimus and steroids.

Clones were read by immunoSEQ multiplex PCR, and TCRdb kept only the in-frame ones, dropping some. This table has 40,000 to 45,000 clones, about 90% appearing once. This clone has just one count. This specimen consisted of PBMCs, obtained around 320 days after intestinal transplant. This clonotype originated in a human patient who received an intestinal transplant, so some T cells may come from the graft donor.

The CDR3 DNA follows: TGCAGCGTGGGACTAGCGGGGTCCGGGTCCTACGAGCAGTACTTC. Amino acids: CSVGLAGSGSYEQYF. The chain is built from TRBV29-1 and TRBJ2-7, with 13 nucleotides matching TRBD2. Trimming at V came to 6 bases and at J to 1 base, leaving 6 bases not matched to a gene. The CDR3 totals 15 residues. Per germline, CDR1 SQVTM and CDR2 ANQGSEA.